Below, 24 T cell receptor beta chains from the same sample are listed, as sequenced in a study of T cells after yellow fever vaccination. TCRdb ran MiXCR on the 5' RACE reads and lists one entry per CDR3 protein. The data hold about 400,000 distinct CDR3 sequences, with around a tenth observed a single time. Here the sequenced sample was PBMCs, taken on the day of the first yellow fever vaccination. Receptor source: a man younger than 30 who received the YFV17D yellow fever vaccine.

As concerns this clonotype: At one end, the junction sequence differs from germline, possibly due to a read error. The V gene is TRBV13, the J gene TRBJ2-7; 8 nucleotides agree with TRBD2. This CDR3 spans 14 amino acids. The germline V gene encodes CDR1 PRHDT and CDR2 FYEKMQ (reference sequence). As DNA, the CDR3 is TGTGCCAGCAGCCGAGGACTAGCAGAGTACGATCAGTACTTC. Encoded protein: CASSRGLAEYDQYF.

This clonotype was observed a handful of times. CDR3 DNA sequence: TGTGCCAACCGGCCTAGCGGGGGGGAGACCCAGTACTTC. Translating it yields CANRPSGGETQYF. The chain uses TRBV6-2 or TRBV6-3 and TRBJ2-5; 11 bases match TRBD2. Unmatched junction bases numbered 6, after V lost 10 bases and J lost 5 bases. The germline V gene encodes CDR1 MNHEY and CDR2 SVGEGT. CDR3 length equals 13 residues.

This clonotype was recorded a few times. V and J are TRBV3-1 and TRBJ1-1; TRBD1 aligns across 9 bases. This CDR3 comprises 17 residues. Germline V gives CDR1 LGHDT, CDR2 YNNKEL (reference sequence). V lost 1 base to trimming and J lost 4 bases; unmatched junction nucleotides: 10. The CDR3 protein is CASSQGWTGARVTEAFF. The CDR3 DNA reads TGTGCCAGCAGCCAAGGATGGACAGGGGCGAGGGTCACTGAAGCTTTCTTT. Supplemented by reference TRBV3-1 and TRBJ1-1, the full variable domain reads DTAVSQTPKYLVTQMGNDKSIKCEQNLGHDTMYWYKQDSKKFLKIMFSYNNKELIINETVPNRFSPKSPDKAHLNLHINSLELGDSAVYFCASSQGWTGARVTEAFFGQGTRLTVV.

The gene calls are TRBV5-1 and TRBJ2-5, with TRBD1 matching 7 bases. With V trimmed by 0 bases and J by 2 bases, 1 base remained unmatched. The CDR3 loop spans 14 amino acids. Germline V gene lookup returns CDR1 SGHRS and CDR2 YFSETQ. The CDR3 DNA sequence: TGCGCCAGCAGCTTGGTACAGGGGCAAGAGACCCAGTACTTC. Amino acid sequence: CASSLVQGQETQYF.

The CDR3 nucleotides read TGCGCCAGCAGCCAAGATTGGCAGATCTATGGCTACACCTTC. Its translation is CASSQDWQIYGYTF. V usage is TRBV4-3 and J usage is TRBJ1-2; D is uncertain. Trimming shortened V by 0 bases and J by 4 bases, and 9 bases separated the two germline ends. Looked up from germline, CDR1 is LGHNA and CDR2 is YSLEER. CDR3 length equals 14 residues.

This clonotype has a handful of counts. This chain links TRBV3-1 with TRBJ2-3; D could derive from TRBD1 or TRBD2 (5 bases each). Deletions cut 1 base from V and 1 base from J, with 9 bases between. The germline gives CDR1 LGHDT, CDR2 YNNKEL (reference sequence). This CDR3 is 15 amino acids long. The CDR3 DNA reads TGTGCCAGCAGCCAAGGGGACGGGGGCACAGATACGCAGTATTTT. This sequence encodes CASSQGDGGTDTQYF.

The gene calls are TRBV6-5 and TRBJ1-1, with 7 nucleotides matching TRBD1. Germline V gene lookup returns CDR1 MNHEY and CDR2 SVGAGI. V dropped 0 bases and J dropped 6; count of bases not matched to a gene: 7. This CDR3 is 15 amino acids long. CDR3 amino acids: CASSYSRTGGAEAFF. DNA for the CDR3: TGTGCCAGCAGTTACTCGAGGACAGGCGGCGCTGAAGCTTTCTTT.

This clonotype was seen only a few times. The chain uses TRBV19 and TRBJ1-5; TRBD1 matches at 7 bases. Germline CDR1 LNHDA, CDR2 SQIVND (reference sequence). This CDR3 region has 12 residues. V lost 7 bases and J lost 6; bases outside the gene matches: 3. This CDR3 reads CASTNRGQPQHF. As DNA, the CDR3 is TGTGCCAGTACCAACAGGGGTCAGCCCCAGCATTTT.

The rearrangement links TRBV12-5 to TRBJ1-2; 11 nucleotides match TRBD1. The CDR3 runs to 13 residues. V dropped 7 bases and J dropped 4; count of bases not matched to a gene: 2. Per germline, CDR1 LGHNT and CDR2 FRNRAP. CDR3: CASAGTGGYGYTF. In DNA form, the CDR3 reads TGTGCTAGTGCCGGGACAGGGGGCTATGGCTACACCTTC.

The chain is built from TRBV5-1 and TRBJ1-6; D may be TRBD1 (6 bases). The V end lost 3 bases, the J end lost 7 bases, and 14 bases lay between the germline ends. Germline lookup yields CDR1 SGHRS and CDR2 YFSETQ. The CDR3 loop spans 15 amino acids. The CDR3 loop reads CASSYLGQRNSPLHF. As DNA, the CDR3 is TGCGCCAGCAGCTACCTGGGACAAAGGAATTCACCCCTCCACTTT.

The chain links TRBV4-2 to TRBJ1-1; a weak D match, TRBD1 (5 bases). This CDR3 comprises 16 residues. CDR1 and CDR2 (germline): LGHNA, YNFKEQ. The ends were cut back, 4 bases at V and 1 base at J, with 16 bases in the middle. The CDR3 is CASSLGSGTRNTEAFF. DNA for the CDR3: TGTGCCAGCAGCCTCGGATCTGGGACTAGGAACACTGAAGCTTTCTTT.

The table lists this clonotype with a few counts. This rearrangement joins TRBV6-5 to TRBJ2-1, with 11 bases matching TRBD1. V was pared by 6 bases and J by 8 bases, with 9 bases of the junction left unmatched. Germline V lookup: CDR1 MNHEY, CDR2 SVGAGI. The CDR3 covers 15 residues. CDR3 DNA sequence: TGTGCCAGCAGGCCTCCGGGACAGGGGGGCGATGAGCAGTTCTTC. Translated, it gives CASRPPGQGGDEQFF.

This clonotype was recorded a few times. CDR3 in DNA: TGCGCCAGCAGCCAAGATGGTGCGGGTCTAGAGACCCAGTACTTC. It is translated as CASSQDGAGLETQYF. The chain links TRBV4-1 to TRBJ2-5, with a possible D match to TRBD2 (5 bases). Germline lookup yields CDR1 MGHRA and CDR2 YSYEKL. The CDR3 sequence is 15 residues long. Trimming pared 0 bases from V and 4 bases from J, leaving 12 bases between.

The chain is built from TRBV30 and TRBJ2-7; 7 bases fit TRBD1. The CDR3 consists of 11 residues. The germline V gene has CDR1 GTSNPN and CDR2 SVGIG (reference sequence). V lost 7 bases to trimming and J lost 3 bases; unmatched junction nucleotides: 3. CDR3 nucleotides: TGTGCCTTACAGGGGTACTACGAGCAGTACTTC. Translating it yields CALQGYYEQYF.

The V and J genes are TRBV9 and TRBJ2-3, with TRBD2 identical over 8 bases. V shed 10 bases, J shed 10 bases, and the junction held 17 bases outside the gene matches. The length of the CDR3 is 14 residues. Germline V CDR1 and CDR2: SGDLS, YYNGEE. In DNA, the CDR3 is TGTGCCTCCGGGACTAGTAACCCCTATTATCCGCAGTATTTT. The encoded protein is CASGTSNPYYPQYF.

This chain's CDR3 is CASSLDLRGEQFF. The CDR3, as DNA: TGTGCCAGCAGCTTAGATCTACGGGGGGAGCAGTTCTTC. V usage is TRBV11-2 and J usage is TRBJ2-1, with D possibly being TRBD2 (6 bases). The CDR3 has 13 amino acids. Germline-derived CDR1 and CDR2 are SGHAT and FQNNGV. The ends were cut back, 0 bases at V and 10 bases at J, with 10 bases in the middle.

As DNA, the CDR3 is TGCAGCGTTGAAAAGTCAGATACGCAGTATTTT. Protein product: CSVEKSDTQYF. V gene TRBV29-1 combines with J gene TRBJ2-3; no clear D gene. The CDR3 has 11 residues. CDR1 and CDR2 from the germline V gene are SQVTM and ANQGSEA. Trimming removed 2 bases from V and 4 bases from J, with 4 bases in between.

The chain links TRBV5-4 to TRBJ2-5; D unresolved. This CDR3 has 13 amino acids. The V end was cut by 3 bases, the J end by 4 bases, with 10 bases between. The germline gives CDR1 SGHNT, CDR2 YYREEE (reference sequence). The CDR3 region is CASSSTTGETQYF. The CDR3 DNA reads as TGTGCCAGCAGCTCAACGACCGGAGAGACCCAGTACTTC.

This clonotype occurred a few times. This chain uses TRBV5-1 with TRBJ2-5; possible D gene TRBD2, 5 bases. Germline V gives CDR1 SGHRS, CDR2 YFSETQ. The CDR3 covers 13 residues. With 9 bases removed from V and 1 base from J, the gap between germline ends came to 13 bases. The CDR3 DNA is TGCGCCACCAAACTAGTCGGCCAAGAGACCCAGTACTTC. Protein sequence: CATKLVGQETQYF.

This sequence joins TRBV12-3 or TRBV12-4 and TRBJ2-5, with TRBD2 matching over 10 bases. The CDR3 extends over 12 amino acids. J was trimmed by 7 bases and V by 6 bases; bases with no gene match: 2. The CDR3 is CASSRTSGTQYF. The CDR3 DNA is TGTGCCAGCAGCCGGACTAGCGGGACCCAGTACTTC.

In this sample, this clonotype turned up a few times. The chain carries TRBV12-3 or TRBV12-4 and TRBJ2-2, with D perhaps TRBD2 (5 bases). V dropped 3 bases and J dropped 4 bases, with 9 bases sitting between them. CDR3 length: 14 residues. Here the CDR3 DNA reads TGTGCCAGCAGTTTCGACGGGGTCACCGGGGAGCTGTTTTTT. The encoded protein is CASSFDGVTGELFF.

This clonotype was recorded at least ten times. This chain connects TRBV5-1 to TRBJ1-3; D is perhaps TRBD1 (6 bases). CDR3 length: 15 residues. Germline V gene sequence: CDR1 SGHRS, CDR2 YFSETQ. Trimming left V 3 bases short and J 0 bases short, with 10 bases between. CDR3 sequence (DNA): TGCGCCAGCAGCTGGGGGGACAACTCTGGAAACACCATATATTTT. This translates into CASSWGDNSGNTIYF.

This chain links TRBV5-1 with TRBJ2-1; 16 nucleotides match TRBD2. The ends lost 0 bases at V and 8 bases at J; junction bases unmatched: 14. CDR1 and CDR2 from the germline V gene are SGHRS and YFSETQ. This CDR3 is built from 20 residues. CDR3 bases: TGCGCCAGCAGCTTGGCCTTTTCGGGACTAGCGGGGGGGAAGGTGGATGAGCAGTTCTTC. Amino acids: CASSLAFSGLAGGKVDEQFF. Supplemented by reference TRBV5-1 and TRBJ2-1, the full variable domain reads KAGVTQTPRYLIKTRGQQVTLSCSPISGHRSVSWYQQTPGQGLQFLFEYFSETQRNKGNFPGRFSGRQFSNSRSEMNVSTLELGDSALYLCASSLAFSGLAGGKVDEQFFGPGTRLTVL.

V gene TRBV4-2 combines with J gene TRBJ1-2, with D unresolved. The CDR3 runs 14 residues. V lost 2 bases to trimming and J lost 8 bases, with 15 bases between them. Germline CDR1 reads LGHNA; CDR2 reads YNFKEQ. Here the CDR3 DNA reads TGTGCCAGCAGCCAACTCTACTTAGGTGTGGGCTACACCTTC. Protein product: CASSQLYLGVGYTF.